This T cell receptor (beta chain) was recorded in a study of T cell changes during pregnancy in multiple sclerosis. Trimming stripped 0 bases from V and 11 bases from J, with 14 bases between. Looked up from germline, CDR1 is SGHRS and CDR2 is YFSETQ. This CDR3 contains 13 residues. Assay used: immunoSEQ multiplex PCR; TCRdb lists only in-frame clones, some missing. The table has around 70,000 clones, just over 90% seen once. This chain connects TRBV5-1 to TRBJ1-1, with D possibly matching TRBD1 (5 bases). The clonotype was recovered from a female donor with multiple sclerosis, enrolled in a pregnancy study. The sample was peripheral blood, taken in the third trimester of pregnancy. In nucleotides, the CDR3 is TGCGCCAGCAGCTTGGACGGGGGAGGGCTGGCTTTCTTT. This codes for CASSLDGGGLAFF.